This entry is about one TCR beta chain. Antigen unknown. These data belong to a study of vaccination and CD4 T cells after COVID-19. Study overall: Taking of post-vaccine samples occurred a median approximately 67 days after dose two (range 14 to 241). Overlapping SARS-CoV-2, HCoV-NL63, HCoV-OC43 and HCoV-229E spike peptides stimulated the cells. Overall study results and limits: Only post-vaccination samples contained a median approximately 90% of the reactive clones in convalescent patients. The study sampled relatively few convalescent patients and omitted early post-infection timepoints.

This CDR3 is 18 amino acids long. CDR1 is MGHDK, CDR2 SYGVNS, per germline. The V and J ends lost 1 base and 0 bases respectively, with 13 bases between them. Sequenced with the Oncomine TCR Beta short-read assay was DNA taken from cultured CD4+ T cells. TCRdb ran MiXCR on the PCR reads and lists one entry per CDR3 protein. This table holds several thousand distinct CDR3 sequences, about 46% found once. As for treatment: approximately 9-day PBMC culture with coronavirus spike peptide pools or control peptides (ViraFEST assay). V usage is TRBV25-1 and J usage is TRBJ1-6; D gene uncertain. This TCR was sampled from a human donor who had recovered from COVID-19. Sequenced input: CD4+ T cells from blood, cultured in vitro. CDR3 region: CASSESRYRSSYNSPLHF. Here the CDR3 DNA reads TGTGCCAGCAGTGAATCTAGGTACAGAAGCTCCTATAATTCACCCCTCCACTTT.